This TCR beta chain was observed in a study of T cell responses to AZD1222 COVID-19 vaccine. Study-wide points: White British ancestry dominated among donors, who included more females, and clonal diversity was possibly underestimated. Unmutated variant regions are reportedly targeted by nearly half of spike-specific TCRs.

This clone was seen a few times. Its antigen is unidentified. The CDR3 runs to 15 residues. The V gene lost 5 bases and the J gene lost 1 base, with 14 bases spanning the gap. Per germline, CDR1 MNHEY and CDR2 SVGEGT. Using immunoSEQ multiplex PCR, the repertoire was profiled, and TCRdb retains in-frame clones only, with some absent. The sample carries 95,000 to 150,000 clones, 80% to 90% recorded once. This sequence originates from an adult in good health. V is TRBV6-2 or TRBV6-3 and J is TRBJ1-2; perhaps TRBD1 as D (6 bases). The sequences come from peripheral blood, collected on day 0 of AZD1222 vaccination. CDR3: CASSTPGTSNYGYTF. The CDR3 DNA reads TGTGCCAGCAGTACGCCCGGGACAAGTAACTATGGCTACACCTTC.